The sample holds many counts of the clone carrying this T cell receptor (beta chain). Its antigen is currently unknown. This sample was taken from a study of T cells in Graves' hyperthyroidism and ophthalmopathy. Points from the study as a whole: Within blood appeared most thyroid clonotypes that had expanded above 0.001.

What was amplified from RNA transcripts were TCR beta CDR3 regions. HTBI primers drove first-round RT-PCR of the TCR CDR3. TCRdb redid the calling of the multiplex PCR reads with MiXCR, one entry per CDR3 protein. Altogether 360,000 or so distinct CDR3 sequences are present, 15% to 20% being singletons, with the ten largest covering about 14%. Looked up from germline, CDR1 is MNHNS and CDR2 is SASEGT. The J segment lost 4 bases and the V segment lost 4 bases, leaving 6 bases of the junction unmatched. The CDR3 runs 14 residues. The study included ophthalmopathy patients with Clinical Activity Score at least 3, NOSPECS grade at least 4 and duration under 3 months. Patients showing uncontrolled infection, other autoimmune disease, pregnancy or lactation were ineligible. The authors took PBMCs from 7.5 to 10 ml fresh peripheral blood.

Sequences were obtained from blood. V usage is TRBV6-1 and J usage is TRBJ1-2; TRBD1 matches 7 bases. The TCR sequence derives from a woman aged 35 to 49 with Graves' ophthalmopathy. CDR3 DNA: TGTGCCAGCAGTGTTCAGGGGGATGCCTATGGCTACACCTTC. Its protein product is CASSVQGDAYGYTF.